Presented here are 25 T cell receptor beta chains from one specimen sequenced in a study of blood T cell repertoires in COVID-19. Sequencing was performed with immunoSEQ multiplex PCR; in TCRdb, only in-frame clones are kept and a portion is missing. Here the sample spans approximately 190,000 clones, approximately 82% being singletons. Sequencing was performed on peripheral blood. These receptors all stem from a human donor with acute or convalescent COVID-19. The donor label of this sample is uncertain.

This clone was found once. CDR3 sequence reads: CASSPERGADTQYF. The CDR3 coding sequence is TGTGCCAGCAGCCCCGAACGCGGGGCAGATACGCAGTATTTT. The rearrangement uses TRBV4-2 and TRBJ2-3; a weak D match, TRBD2 (6 bases). Germline V lookup: CDR1 LGHNA, CDR2 YNFKEQ. Trimming shortened V by 4 bases and J by 4 bases, and 12 bases separated the two germline ends. The CDR3 is made up of 14 amino acids.

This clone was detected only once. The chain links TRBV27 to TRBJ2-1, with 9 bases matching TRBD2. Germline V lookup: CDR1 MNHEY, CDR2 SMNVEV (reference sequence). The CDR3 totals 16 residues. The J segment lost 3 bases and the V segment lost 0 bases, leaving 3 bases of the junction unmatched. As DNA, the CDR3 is TGTGCCAGCAGTTTATCGGTTAGCGGGAGCTACAATGAGCAGTTCTTC. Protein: CASSLSVSGSYNEQFF.

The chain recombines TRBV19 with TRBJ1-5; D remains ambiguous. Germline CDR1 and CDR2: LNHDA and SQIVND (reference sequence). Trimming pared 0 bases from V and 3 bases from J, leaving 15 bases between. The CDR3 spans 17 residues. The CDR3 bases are TGTGCCAGTAGTATAGATTTCGCCAGGCCGTCCAATCAGCCCCAGCATTTT. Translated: CASSIDFARPSNQPQHF.

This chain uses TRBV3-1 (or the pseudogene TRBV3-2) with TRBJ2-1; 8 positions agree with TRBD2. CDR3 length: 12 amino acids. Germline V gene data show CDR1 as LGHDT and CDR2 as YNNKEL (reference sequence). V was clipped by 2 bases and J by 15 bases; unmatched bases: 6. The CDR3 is CASSQIGTRVFF. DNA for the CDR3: TGTGCCAGCAGCCAAATCGGGACTAGGGTGTTCTTC.

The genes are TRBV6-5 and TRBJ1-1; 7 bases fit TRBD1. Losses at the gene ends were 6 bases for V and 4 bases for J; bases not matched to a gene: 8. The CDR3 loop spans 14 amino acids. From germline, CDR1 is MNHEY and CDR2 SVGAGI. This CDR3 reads CASSAPYRGTEAFF. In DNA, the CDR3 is TGTGCCAGCAGCGCACCTTACAGGGGCACTGAAGCTTTCTTT.

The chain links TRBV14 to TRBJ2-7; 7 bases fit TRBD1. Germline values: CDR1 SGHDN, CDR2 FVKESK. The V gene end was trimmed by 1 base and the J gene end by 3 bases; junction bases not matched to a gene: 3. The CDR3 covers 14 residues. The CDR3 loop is CASSQGTGRYEQYF. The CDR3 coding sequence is TGTGCCAGCAGCCAAGGGACAGGTCGCTACGAGCAGTACTTC.

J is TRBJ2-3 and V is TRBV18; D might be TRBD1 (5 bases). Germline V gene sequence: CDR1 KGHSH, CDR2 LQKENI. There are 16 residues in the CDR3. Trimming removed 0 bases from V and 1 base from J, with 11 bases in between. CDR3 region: CASSPPGPLRTDTQYF. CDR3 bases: TGTGCCAGCTCACCACCGGGGCCCCTTCGCACAGATACGCAGTATTTT. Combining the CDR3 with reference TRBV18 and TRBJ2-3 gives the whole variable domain NAGVMQNPRHLVRRRGQEARLRCSPMKGHSHVYWYRQLPEEGLKFMVYLQKENIIDESGMPKERFSAEFPKEGPSILRIQQVVRGDSAAYFCASSPPGPLRTDTQYFGPGTRLTVL.

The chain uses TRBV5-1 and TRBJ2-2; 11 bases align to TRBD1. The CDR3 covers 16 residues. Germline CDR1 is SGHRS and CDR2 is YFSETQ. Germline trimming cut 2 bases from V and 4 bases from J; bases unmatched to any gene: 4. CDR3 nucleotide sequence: TGCGCCAGCAGCTTCGGACAGGGGGCGACCACCGGGGAGCTGTTTTTT. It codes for CASSFGQGATTGELFF.

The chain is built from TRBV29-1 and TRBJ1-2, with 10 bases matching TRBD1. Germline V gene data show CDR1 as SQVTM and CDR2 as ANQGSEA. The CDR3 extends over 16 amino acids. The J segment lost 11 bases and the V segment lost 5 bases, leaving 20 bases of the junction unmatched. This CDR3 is CSVSPGQGQRAIGYTF. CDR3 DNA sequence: TGCAGCGTTAGTCCGGGACAGGGGCAAAGGGCTATTGGGTACACCTTC.

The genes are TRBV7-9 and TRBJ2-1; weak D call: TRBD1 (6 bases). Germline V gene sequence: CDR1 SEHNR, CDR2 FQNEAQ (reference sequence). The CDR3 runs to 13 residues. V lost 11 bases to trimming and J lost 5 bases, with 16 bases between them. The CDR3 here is CAFLEAGDNEQFF. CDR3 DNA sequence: TGTGCCTTCCTCGAGGCAGGGGACAATGAGCAGTTCTTC.

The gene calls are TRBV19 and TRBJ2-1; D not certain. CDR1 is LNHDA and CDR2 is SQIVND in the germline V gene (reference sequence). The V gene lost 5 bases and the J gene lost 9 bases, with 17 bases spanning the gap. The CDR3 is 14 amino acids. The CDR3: CASSGQARLGEQFF. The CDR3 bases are TGTGCCAGTAGTGGCCAAGCTAGGCTCGGTGAGCAGTTCTTC.

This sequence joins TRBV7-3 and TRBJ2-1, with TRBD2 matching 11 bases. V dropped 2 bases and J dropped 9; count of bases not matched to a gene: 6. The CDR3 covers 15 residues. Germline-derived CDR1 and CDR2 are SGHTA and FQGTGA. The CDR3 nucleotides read TGTGCCAGCAGCTTAGTAGCGGGAGGGCCGGGTGAGCAGTTCTTC. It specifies CASSLVAGGPGEQFF.

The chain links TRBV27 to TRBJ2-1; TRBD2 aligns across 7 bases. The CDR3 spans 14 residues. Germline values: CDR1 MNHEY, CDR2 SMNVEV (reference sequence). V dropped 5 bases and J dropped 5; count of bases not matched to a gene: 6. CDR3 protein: CASSLGLVNNEQFF. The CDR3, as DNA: TGTGCCAGCAGTCTCGGACTAGTCAACAATGAGCAGTTCTTC.

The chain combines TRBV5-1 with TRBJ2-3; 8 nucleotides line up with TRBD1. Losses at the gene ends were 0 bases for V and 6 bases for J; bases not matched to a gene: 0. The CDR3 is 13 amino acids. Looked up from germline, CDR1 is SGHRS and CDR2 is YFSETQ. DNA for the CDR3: TGCGCCAGCAGCTTGGACAGGGGGGATACGCAGTATTTT. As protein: CASSLDRGDTQYF.

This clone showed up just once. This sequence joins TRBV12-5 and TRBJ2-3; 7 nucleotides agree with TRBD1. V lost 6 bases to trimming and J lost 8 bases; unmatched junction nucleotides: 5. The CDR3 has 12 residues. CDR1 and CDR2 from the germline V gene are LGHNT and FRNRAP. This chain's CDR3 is CASGPTGVTQYF. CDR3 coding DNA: TGTGCTAGTGGGCCAACAGGGGTTACGCAGTATTTT.

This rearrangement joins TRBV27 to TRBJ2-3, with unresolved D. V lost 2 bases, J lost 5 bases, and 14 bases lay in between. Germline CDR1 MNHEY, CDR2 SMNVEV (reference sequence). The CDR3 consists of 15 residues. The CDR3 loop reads CASSLTRVTRDTQYF. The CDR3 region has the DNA TGTGCCAGCAGTTTAACGAGAGTCACGCGAGATACGCAGTATTTT.

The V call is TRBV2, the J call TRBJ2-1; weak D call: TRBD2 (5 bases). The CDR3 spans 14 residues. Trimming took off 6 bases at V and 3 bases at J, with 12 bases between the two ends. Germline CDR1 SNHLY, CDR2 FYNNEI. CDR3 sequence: CASSELGGYNEQFF. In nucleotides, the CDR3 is TGTGCCAGCAGCGAACTAGGAGGCTACAATGAGCAGTTCTTC. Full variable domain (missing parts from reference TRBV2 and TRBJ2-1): EPEVTQTPSHQVTQMGQEVILRCVPISNHLYFYWYRQILGQKVEFLVSFYNNEISEKSEIFDDQFSVERPDGSNFTLKIRSTKLEDSAMYFCASSELGGYNEQFFGPGTRLTVL.

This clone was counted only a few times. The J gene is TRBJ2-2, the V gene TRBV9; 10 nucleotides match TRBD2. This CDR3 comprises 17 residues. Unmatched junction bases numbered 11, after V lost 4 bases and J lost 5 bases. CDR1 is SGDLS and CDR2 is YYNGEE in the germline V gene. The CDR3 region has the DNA TGTGCCAGCAGCTCCCAAGCGGGAGGGCCCATGACCGGGGAGCTGTTTTTT. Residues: CASSSQAGGPMTGELFF.

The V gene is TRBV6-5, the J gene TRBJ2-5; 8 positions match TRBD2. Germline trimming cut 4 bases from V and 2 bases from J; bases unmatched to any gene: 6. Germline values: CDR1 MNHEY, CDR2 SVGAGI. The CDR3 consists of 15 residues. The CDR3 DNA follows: TGTGCCAGCAGTTCACCGGGCGGGGGGCAAGAGACCCAGTACTTC. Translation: CASSSPGGGQETQYF.

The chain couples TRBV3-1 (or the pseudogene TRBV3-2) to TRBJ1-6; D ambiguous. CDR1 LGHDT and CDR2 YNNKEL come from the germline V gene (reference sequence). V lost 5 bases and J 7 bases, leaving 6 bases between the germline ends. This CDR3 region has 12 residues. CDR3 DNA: TGTGCCAGCAGCGCTAACAATTCACCCCTCCACTTT. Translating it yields CASSANNSPLHF.

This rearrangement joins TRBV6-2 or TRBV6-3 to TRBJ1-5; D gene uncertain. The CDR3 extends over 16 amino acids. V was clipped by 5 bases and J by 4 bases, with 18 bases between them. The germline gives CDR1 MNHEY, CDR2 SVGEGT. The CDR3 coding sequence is TGTGCCAGCAGTCCACGGACGGGAGGGTTAAATCAGCCCCAGCATTTT. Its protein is CASSPRTGGLNQPQHF.

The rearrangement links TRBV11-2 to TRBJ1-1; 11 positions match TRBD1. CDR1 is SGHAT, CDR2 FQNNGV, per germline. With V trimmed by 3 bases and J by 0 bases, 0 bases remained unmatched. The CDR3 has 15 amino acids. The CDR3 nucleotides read TGTGCCAGCAGCTTGGGACAGGGGGTGAACACTGAAGCTTTCTTT. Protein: CASSLGQGVNTEAFF.

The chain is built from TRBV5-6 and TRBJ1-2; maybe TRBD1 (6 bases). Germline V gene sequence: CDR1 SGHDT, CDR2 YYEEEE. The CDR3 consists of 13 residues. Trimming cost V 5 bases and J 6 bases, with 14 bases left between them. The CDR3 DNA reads TGTGCCAGCAGACGTAGGGGGGGCGATGGCTACACCTTC. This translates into CASRRRGGDGYTF.

The CDR3 loop is CAWTGTGPNIQYF. Written as DNA, the CDR3 is TGTGCCTGGACCGGGACAGGGCCAAACATTCAGTACTTC. V gene TRBV30 combines with J gene TRBJ2-4, with 9 bases identical to TRBD1. The CDR3 has 13 residues. J was trimmed by 6 bases and V by 4 bases; bases with no gene match: 4. Germline CDR1 reads GTSNPN; CDR2 reads SVGIG (reference sequence).

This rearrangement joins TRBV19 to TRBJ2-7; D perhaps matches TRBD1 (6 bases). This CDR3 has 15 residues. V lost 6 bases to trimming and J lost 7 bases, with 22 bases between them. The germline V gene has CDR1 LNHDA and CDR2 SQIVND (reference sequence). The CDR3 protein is CASSRQGQGSSEQYF. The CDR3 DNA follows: TGTGCCAGTAGCCGCCAGGGGCAGGGTTCGAGTGAGCAGTACTTC.